Listed here is a single T cell receptor (beta chain). Terminally differentiated effector memory CD45RA+ cells were left out of the naive CD8 fraction, which was CD45RO-negative and positively selected for CCR7. Donors were healthy HIV-negative adults without recently reported acute infections or vaccinations. The sample belongs to a study of shared clonotypes between healthy human individuals. Trimming took off 6 bases at V and 3 bases at J, with 13 bases between the two ends. Per germline, CDR1 SGHNT and CDR2 YYREEE (reference sequence). There are 13 residues in the CDR3. Only in-frame clones appear in the TCRdb table, and some are missing; sequencing was by immunoSEQ multiplex PCR. The sample has about 1,900,000 clones, less than 95% seen once.

Material: naive CD8+ T cells sorted from blood. The clonotype was recovered from a young man in good health. The chain employs TRBV5-4 and TRBJ2-7; D remains ambiguous. Written as DNA, the CDR3 is TGTGCCAGCACCCTCGACGGTATCTACGAGCAGTACTTC. As protein: CASTLDGIYEQYF.